These 13 T cell receptor beta chains were all obtained from the same sample, sequenced in a study of regulatory T cells in long-lasting Graves disease. Documented time point: newly diagnosed GD, antithyroid drugs for less than 3 months. With RNA extracted from PBMCs as input, the TCR library was made. CDR3 regions were amplified by Arm-PCR using iRepertoire HTBI primers to build TCR beta libraries. One entry per CDR3 protein, called by TCRdb with MiXCR from the multiplex PCR reads. The sample lists 420,000 or so distinct CDR3 sequences; roughly 15% were seen once. This same sample was also taken into another study, of T cells in Graves' hyperthyroidism and ophthalmopathy.

The sample was peripheral blood mononuclear cells (PBMCs), taken at new diagnosis, from a patient treated with antithyroid drugs. These receptors came from a woman between 18 and 29 years old with Graves disease.

This clonotype was detected a few times. This chain uses TRBV4-1 with TRBJ1-5, with TRBD1 matching over 9 bases. V gave up 2 bases and J gave up 6 bases; unmatched junction bases: 5. Germline values: CDR1 MGHRA, CDR2 YSYEKL. The CDR3 spans 15 residues. CDR3 in DNA: TGCGCCAGCAGCCAATCCCGGGACAGGGCTCAGCCCCAGCATTTT. Its protein is CASSQSRDRAQPQHF.

This clonotype was seen a handful of times. This chain uses TRBV4-3 with TRBJ2-1; 9 positions agree with TRBD2. Trimming cost V 0 bases and J 2 bases; bases outside gene matches: 8. The CDR3 spans 18 residues. Germline CDR1 LGHNA, CDR2 YSLEER. Here the CDR3 DNA reads TGCGCCAGCAGCCAAGATCTACGACTAGCGGAGCCCTACAATGAGCAGTTCTTC. Its protein is CASSQDLRLAEPYNEQFF.

Turning to this clonotype: A much bigger clone sits one base away, suggesting this may be a read error. This rearrangement joins TRBV2 to TRBJ2-7, with D uncertain. This CDR3 is built from 15 residues. V was cut by 7 bases and J by 4 bases, with 20 bases left in between. Germline V lookup: CDR1 SNHLY, CDR2 FYNNEI. In nucleotides, the CDR3 is TGTGCCAGCAAGCAGTCAGGAGCTCTCCTATACGAGCAGTACTTC. Translating it yields CASKQSGALLYEQYF. Combining the CDR3 with reference TRBV2 and TRBJ2-7 gives the whole variable domain EPEVTQTPSHQVTQMGQEVILRCVPISNHLYFYWYRQILGQKVEFLVSFYNNEISEKSEIFDDQFSVERPDGSNFTLKIRSTKLEDSAMYFCASKQSGALLYEQYFGPGTRLTVT.

This clonotype has at least ten counts. Relative to the germline gene, one junction end is altered; a read error may explain this. The chain has TRBV27 and TRBJ2-3, with D possibly being TRBD1 (5 bases). This CDR3 has 10 residues. Germline V gene lookup returns CDR1 MNHEY and CDR2 SMNVEV (reference sequence). The CDR3 sequence: CASSLKYRNF. The DNA of the CDR3 is TGTGCCAGCAGTTTAAAGTACAGGAATTTT.

This clonotype was counted at least ten times. V is TRBV7-2 and J is TRBJ2-7; 10 bases fit TRBD2. V gave up 4 bases and J gave up 4 bases; unmatched junction bases: 7. Per germline, CDR1 SGHTA and CDR2 FQGNSA. The CDR3 runs 15 residues. The CDR3 DNA reads as TGTGCCAGCAGCTGGCTAGCGGGAGTTGGGTACGAGCAGTACTTC. This encodes CASSWLAGVGYEQYF.

V and J are TRBV18 and TRBJ1-6; D is unclear. The CDR3 spans 15 residues. CDR1 is KGHSH and CDR2 is LQKENI in the germline V gene. V was trimmed by 2 bases and J by 0 bases, leaving 5 bases between them. In DNA, the CDR3 is TGTGCCAGCTCACCAATGGGCTCCTATAATTCACCCCTCCACTTT. Encoded protein: CASSPMGSYNSPLHF. Filled out from reference TRBV18 and TRBJ1-6, the complete variable domain reads NAGVMQNPRHLVRRRGQEARLRCSPMKGHSHVYWYRQLPEEGLKFMVYLQKENIIDESGMPKERFSAEFPKEGPSILRIQQVVRGDSAAYFCASSPMGSYNSPLHFGNGTRLTVT.

This clonotype was counted many times. The chain links TRBV27 to TRBJ2-1; weak D call: TRBD2 (6 bases). The germline gives CDR1 MNHEY, CDR2 SMNVEV (reference sequence). The CDR3 consists of 14 residues. Trimming removed 2 bases at V and 8 bases at J, with 13 bases between. CDR3 region: CASSLGGNFHEQFF. CDR3 sequence (DNA): TGTGCCAGCAGTTTAGGCGGGAATTTCCATGAGCAGTTCTTC.

This clonotype was seen more than once but under ten times. The V and J genes are TRBV6-1 and TRBJ2-2; 8 nucleotides align to TRBD1. The V gene end was trimmed by 4 bases and the J gene end by 5 bases; junction bases not matched to a gene: 6. This CDR3 spans 15 amino acids. Germline V CDR1 and CDR2: MNHNS, SASEGT. The CDR3 DNA sequence: TGTGCCAGCAGTGTTCAGGGGGCGAGTACCGGGGAGCTGTTTTTT. This encodes CASSVQGASTGELFF.

This clonotype was recorded many times. The chain joins TRBV7-9 to TRBJ2-3; D ambiguous. The CDR3 runs 12 residues. V was pared by 6 bases and J by 6 bases, with 10 bases between. Germline values: CDR1 SEHNR, CDR2 FQNEAQ (reference sequence). The CDR3 DNA reads TGTGCCAGCAGTCCCCTAGGGGATACGCAGTATTTT. Translated, it gives CASSPLGDTQYF. Full variable domain (remainder filled in from reference TRBV7-9 and TRBJ2-3): DTGVSQNPRHKITKRGQNVTFRCDPISEHNRLYWYRQTLGQGPEFLTYFQNEAQLEKSRLLSDRFSAERPKGSFSTLEIQRTEQGDSAMYLCASSPLGDTQYFGPGTRLTVL.

This clonotype was seen at least ten times. The chain employs TRBV28 and TRBJ2-3; a weak D match, TRBD2 (5 bases). Trimming left V 6 bases short and J 0 bases short, with 13 bases between. CDR1 and CDR2 (germline): MDHEN, SYDVKM. This CDR3 is 15 amino acids long. Here the CDR3 reads CASSLVGVSTDTQYF. CDR3 in DNA: TGTGCCAGCAGCCTGGTCGGGGTTAGCACAGATACGCAGTATTTT.

The V gene is TRBV9, the J gene TRBJ2-3; TRBD2 aligns across 11 bases. Germline V gene sequence: CDR1 SGDLS, CDR2 YYNGEE. The CDR3 spans 15 residues. The V segment lost 4 bases and the J segment 4 bases; nucleotides outside the gene matches: 5. In DNA, the CDR3 is TGTGCCAGCAGCCTAGCGGGAGGTGGCTCAGATACGCAGTATTTT. Translation: CASSLAGGGSDTQYF.

A word on this clonotype: At one boundary the junction diverges from the germline segment, which might be a read error. The genes are TRBV28 and TRBJ2-5; a possible D gene is TRBD2 (5 bases). The CDR3 length is 14 residues. Per germline, CDR1 MDHEN and CDR2 SYDVKM. DNA of the CDR3: TGTGCCGGCAGTTTAGCGCAGTTCCAAGAGACCCAGTACTTC. This gives the protein CAGSLAQFQETQYF.

This clonotype came up many times. This chain connects TRBV7-2 to TRBJ2-3, with TRBD2 identical over 9 bases. Germline-derived CDR1 and CDR2 are SGHTA and FQGNSA. V lost 5 bases and J lost 0; bases outside the gene matches: 12. This CDR3 contains 18 residues. The CDR3: CASSRSLAGGPSTDTQYF. CDR3 bases: TGTGCCAGCAGCCGCAGTCTGGCGGGAGGGCCTAGCACAGATACGCAGTATTTT.